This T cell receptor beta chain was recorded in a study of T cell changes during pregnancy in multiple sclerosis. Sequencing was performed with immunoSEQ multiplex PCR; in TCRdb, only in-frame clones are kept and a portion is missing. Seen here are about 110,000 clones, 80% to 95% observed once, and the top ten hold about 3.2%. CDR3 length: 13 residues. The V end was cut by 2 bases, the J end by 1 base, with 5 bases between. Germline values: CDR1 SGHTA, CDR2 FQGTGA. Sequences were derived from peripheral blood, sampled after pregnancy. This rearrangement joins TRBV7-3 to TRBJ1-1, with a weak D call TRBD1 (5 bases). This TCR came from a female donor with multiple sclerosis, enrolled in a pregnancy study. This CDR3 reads CASSLDRNTEAFF. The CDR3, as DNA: TGTGCCAGCAGCTTAGACAGGAACACTGAAGCTTTCTTT.